The 6 T cell receptor beta chains presented below share a single source sample, sequenced in a study of T cell changes during pregnancy in multiple sclerosis. Profiled with immunoSEQ multiplex PCR; TCRdb holds only in-frame clones, not every one. Counted here are 37,000 or so clones, roughly nine tenths occurring once; the ten biggest clones make up 0.45% to 0.65%. The sample consisted of CD4+ T cells from peripheral blood mononuclear cells, taken in the first trimester of pregnancy. Receptors originate from a female donor with multiple sclerosis, enrolled in a pregnancy study.

The rearrangement links TRBV7-9 to TRBJ2-7; 10 nucleotides align to TRBD2. Per germline, CDR1 SEHNR and CDR2 FQNEAQ (reference sequence). The CDR3 is made up of 15 amino acids. Losses at the gene ends were 6 bases for V and 2 bases for J; bases not matched to a gene: 7. The CDR3 nucleotides are TGTGCCAGCAGTCGGACTAGCGGTACCCCCTACGAGCAGTACTTC. Translated: CASSRTSGTPYEQYF.

The J gene is TRBJ2-4, the V gene TRBV10-1; 8 bases agree with TRBD1. Germline trimming cut 6 bases from V and 7 bases from J; bases unmatched to any gene: 8. The CDR3 runs to 14 residues. In germline, CDR1 is WNHNN, CDR2 SYGVQD (reference sequence). CDR3 region: CASSRTGMGNIQYF. CDR3 in DNA: TGCGCCAGCAGCCGGACAGGGATGGGTAACATTCAGTACTTC.

This clone was observed once. The chain couples TRBV19 to TRBJ2-5, with TRBD2 matching 9 bases. The CDR3 runs 14 residues. Germline V gene sequence: CDR1 LNHDA, CDR2 SQIVND (reference sequence). V was pared by 5 bases and J by 5 bases, with 6 bases of the junction left unmatched. The CDR3 loop reads CASSLAGLYETQYF. CDR3 bases: TGTGCCAGTAGTCTAGCGGGACTTTATGAGACCCAGTACTTC. Complete variable domain (other parts from reference TRBV19 and TRBJ2-5): DGGITQSPKYLFRKEGQNVTLSCEQNLNHDAMYWYRQDPGQGLRLIYYSQIVNDFQKGDIAEGYSVSREKKESFPLTVTSAQKNPTAFYLCASSLAGLYETQYFGPGTRLLVL.

The chain joins TRBV11-2 to TRBJ2-2; tentative D call: TRBD2 (6 bases). Germline CDR1 and CDR2: SGHAT and FQNNGV. CDR3 length equals 15 residues. Trimming removed 2 bases at V and 5 bases at J, with 12 bases between. In DNA form, the CDR3 reads TGTGCCAGCAGCTTAATAGGACGGGGGACCGGGGAGCTGTTTTTT. Encoded protein: CASSLIGRGTGELFF.

The CDR3 nucleotides read TGTGCCAGCAGCGGCGCGGGACAGGGTAACACTGAAGCTTTCTTT. As protein: CASSGAGQGNTEAFF. The V gene is TRBV9, the J gene TRBJ1-1, with 9 bases identical to TRBD1. Germline CDR1 is SGDLS and CDR2 is YYNGEE. The CDR3 covers 15 residues. With V trimmed by 3 bases and J by 2 bases, 5 bases remained unmatched.

CDR3 region: CASSQDPLRGAVYEAFF. The CDR3, as DNA: TGTGCCAGCAGCCAAGATCCTCTTCGGGGGGCGGTATACGAAGCTTTCTTT. V usage is TRBV4-2 and J usage is TRBJ1-1; D possibly corresponds to TRBD1 (6 bases). Germline CDR1 reads LGHNA; CDR2 reads YNFKEQ. V gave up 0 bases and J gave up 8 bases, with 22 bases separating them. This CDR3 region has 17 residues.